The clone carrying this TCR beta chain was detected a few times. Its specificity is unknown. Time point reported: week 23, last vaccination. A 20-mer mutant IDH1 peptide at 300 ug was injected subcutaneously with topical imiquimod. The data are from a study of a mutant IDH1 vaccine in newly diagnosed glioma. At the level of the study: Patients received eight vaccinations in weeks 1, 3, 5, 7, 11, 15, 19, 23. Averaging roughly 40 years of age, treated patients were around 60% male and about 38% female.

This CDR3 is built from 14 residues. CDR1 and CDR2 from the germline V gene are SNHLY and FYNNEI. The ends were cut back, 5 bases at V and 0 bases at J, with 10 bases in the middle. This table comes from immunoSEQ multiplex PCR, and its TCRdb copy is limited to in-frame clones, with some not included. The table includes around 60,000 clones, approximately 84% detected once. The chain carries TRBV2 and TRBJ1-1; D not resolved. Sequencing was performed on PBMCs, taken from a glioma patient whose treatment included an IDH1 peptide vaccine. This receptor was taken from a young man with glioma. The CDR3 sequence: CASSPRTVNTEAFF. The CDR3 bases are TGTGCCAGCAGTCCTAGGACGGTGAACACTGAAGCTTTCTTT.